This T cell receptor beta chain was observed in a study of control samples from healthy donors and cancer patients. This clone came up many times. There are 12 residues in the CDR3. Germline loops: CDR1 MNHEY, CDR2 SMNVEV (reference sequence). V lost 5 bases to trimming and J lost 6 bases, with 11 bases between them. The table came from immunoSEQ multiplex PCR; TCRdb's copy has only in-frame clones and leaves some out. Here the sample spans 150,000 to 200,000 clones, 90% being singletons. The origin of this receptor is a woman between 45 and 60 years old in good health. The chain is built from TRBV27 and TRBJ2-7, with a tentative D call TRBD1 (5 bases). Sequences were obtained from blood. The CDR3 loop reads CASSPSGIEQYF. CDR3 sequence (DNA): TGTGCCAGCAGTCCCTCAGGGATCGAGCAGTACTTC.